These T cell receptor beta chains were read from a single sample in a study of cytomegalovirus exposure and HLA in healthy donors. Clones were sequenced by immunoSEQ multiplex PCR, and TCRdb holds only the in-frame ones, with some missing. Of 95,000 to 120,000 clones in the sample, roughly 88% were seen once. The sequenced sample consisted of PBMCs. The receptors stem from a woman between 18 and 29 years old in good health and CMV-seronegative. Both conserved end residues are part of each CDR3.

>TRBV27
CASSLTGGVNQPQHF
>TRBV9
CASSVDSSYNSPLHF
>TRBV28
CASMAGSSYNEQFF
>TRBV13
CASSFLAGELFF
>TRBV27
CASGSWVEGGSNQPQHF
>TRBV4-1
CASSQVDMGLMSGELFF
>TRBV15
CATSRRGNSYEQYF
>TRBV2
CASSEFIREKLFF
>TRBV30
CAWRGRRAPIGGYTF
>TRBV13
CASSLAAGQETQYF
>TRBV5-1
CASSLRAFGGGSYNEQFF
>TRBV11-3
CASSLDQTRTGGTGELFF
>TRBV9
CASSVDREGSPLHF
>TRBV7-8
CASSFVAGGYNEQFF
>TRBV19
CASINLGGGNEQFF
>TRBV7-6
CASSKTGVYNEQFF
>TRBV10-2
CASSATLDEQFF